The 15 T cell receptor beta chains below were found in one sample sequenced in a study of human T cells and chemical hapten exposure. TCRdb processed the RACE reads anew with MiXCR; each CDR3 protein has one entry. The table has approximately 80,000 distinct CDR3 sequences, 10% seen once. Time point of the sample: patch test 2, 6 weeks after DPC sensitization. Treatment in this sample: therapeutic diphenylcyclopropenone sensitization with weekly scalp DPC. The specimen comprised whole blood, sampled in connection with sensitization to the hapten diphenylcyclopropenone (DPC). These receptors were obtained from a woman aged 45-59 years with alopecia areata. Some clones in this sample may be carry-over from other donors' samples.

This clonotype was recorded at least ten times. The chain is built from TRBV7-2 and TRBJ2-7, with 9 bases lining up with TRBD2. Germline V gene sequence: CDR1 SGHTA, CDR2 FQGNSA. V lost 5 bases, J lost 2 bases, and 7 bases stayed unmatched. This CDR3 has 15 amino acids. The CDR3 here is CASSLVASGTYEQYF. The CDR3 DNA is TGTGCCAGCAGCCTAGTGGCTAGCGGGACCTACGAGCAGTACTTC.

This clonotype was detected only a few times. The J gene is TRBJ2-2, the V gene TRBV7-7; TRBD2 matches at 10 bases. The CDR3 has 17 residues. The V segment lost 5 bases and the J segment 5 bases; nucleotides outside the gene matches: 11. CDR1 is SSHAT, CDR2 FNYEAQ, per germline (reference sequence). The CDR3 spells CASSEVSGRIRTGELFF. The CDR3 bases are TGTGCCAGCAGCGAAGTTAGCGGGAGGATCCGTACCGGGGAGCTGTTTTTT.

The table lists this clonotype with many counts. In nucleotides, the CDR3 is TGTGCCAGCAGCCACGGGACTAGCGGGTTGTCCTACGAGCAGTACTTC. This gives the protein CASSHGTSGLSYEQYF. The rearrangement links TRBV3-1 to TRBJ2-7; 12 bases map to TRBD2. The CDR3 is 16 amino acids. V was pared by 3 bases and J by 1 base, with 4 bases of the junction left unmatched. Germline loops: CDR1 LGHDT, CDR2 YNNKEL (reference sequence).

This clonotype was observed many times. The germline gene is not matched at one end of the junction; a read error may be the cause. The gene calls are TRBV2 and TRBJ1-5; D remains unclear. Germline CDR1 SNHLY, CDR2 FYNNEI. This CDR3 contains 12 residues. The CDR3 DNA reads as TGTGCCAGCAATGAAGGCAGTCGGCCCCAGCATTTT. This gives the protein CASNEGSRPQHF.

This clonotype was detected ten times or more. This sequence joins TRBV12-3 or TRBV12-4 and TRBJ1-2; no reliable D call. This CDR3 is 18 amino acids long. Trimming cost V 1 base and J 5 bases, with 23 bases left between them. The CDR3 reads CASSLDLDLVLEKYGYTF. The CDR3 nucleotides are TGTGCCAGCAGTTTAGATCTGGACCTGGTATTAGAGAAGTATGGCTACACCTTC.

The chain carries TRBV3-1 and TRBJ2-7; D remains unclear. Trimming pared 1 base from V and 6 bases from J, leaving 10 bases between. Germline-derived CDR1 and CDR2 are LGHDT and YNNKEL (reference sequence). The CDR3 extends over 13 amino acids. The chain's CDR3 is CASSQASRFEQYF. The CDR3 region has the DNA TGTGCCAGCAGCCAAGCGAGCAGGTTCGAGCAGTACTTC.

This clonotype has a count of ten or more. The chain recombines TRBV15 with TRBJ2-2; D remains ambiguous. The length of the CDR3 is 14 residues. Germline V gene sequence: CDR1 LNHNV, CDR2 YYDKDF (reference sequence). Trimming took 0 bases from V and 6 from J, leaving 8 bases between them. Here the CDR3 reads CATSRDLVSGELFF. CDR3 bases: TGTGCCACCAGCAGAGATTTGGTGTCCGGGGAGCTGTTTTTT.

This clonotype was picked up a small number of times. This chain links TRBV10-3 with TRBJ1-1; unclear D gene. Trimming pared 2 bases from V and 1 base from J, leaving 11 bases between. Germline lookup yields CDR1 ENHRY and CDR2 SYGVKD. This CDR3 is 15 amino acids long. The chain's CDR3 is CAISEMDGRNTEAFF. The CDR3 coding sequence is TGTGCCATCAGTGAGATGGACGGAAGGAACACTGAAGCTTTCTTT.

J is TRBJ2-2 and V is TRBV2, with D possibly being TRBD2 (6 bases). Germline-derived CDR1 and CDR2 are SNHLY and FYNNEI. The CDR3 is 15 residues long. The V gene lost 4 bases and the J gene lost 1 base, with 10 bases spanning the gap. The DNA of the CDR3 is TGTGCCAGCAGTGTTAGCGGCCAGAACACCGGGGAGCTGTTTTTT. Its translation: CASSVSGQNTGELFF.

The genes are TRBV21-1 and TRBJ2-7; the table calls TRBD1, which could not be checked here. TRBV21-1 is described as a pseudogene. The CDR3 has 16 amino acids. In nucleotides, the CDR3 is TGTGCCAGCAGCAAAGGGGATCAGGGTAACTCCTACGAGCAGTACTTC. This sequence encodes CASSKGDQGNSYEQYF.

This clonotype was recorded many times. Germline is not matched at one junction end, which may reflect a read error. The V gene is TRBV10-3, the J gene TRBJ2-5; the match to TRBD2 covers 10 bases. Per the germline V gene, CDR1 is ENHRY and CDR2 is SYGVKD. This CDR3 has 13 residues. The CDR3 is CAISESGLADPNF. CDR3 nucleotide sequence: TGTGCCATCAGTGAGTCTGGACTAGCGGACCCCAACTTC.

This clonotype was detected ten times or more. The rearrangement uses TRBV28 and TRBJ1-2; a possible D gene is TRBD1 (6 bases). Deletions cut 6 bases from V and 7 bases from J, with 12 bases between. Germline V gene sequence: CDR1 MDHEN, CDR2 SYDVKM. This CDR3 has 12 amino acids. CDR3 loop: CASSRYRAGYTF. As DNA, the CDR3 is TGTGCCAGCAGCCGATACAGGGCTGGCTACACCTTC.

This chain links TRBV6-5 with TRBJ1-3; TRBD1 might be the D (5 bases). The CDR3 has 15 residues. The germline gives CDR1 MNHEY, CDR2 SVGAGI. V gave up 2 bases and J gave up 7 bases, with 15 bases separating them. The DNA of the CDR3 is TGTGCCAGCAGTTACGGAGGACAACACCGGAACACCATATATTTT. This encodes CASSYGGQHRNTIYF.

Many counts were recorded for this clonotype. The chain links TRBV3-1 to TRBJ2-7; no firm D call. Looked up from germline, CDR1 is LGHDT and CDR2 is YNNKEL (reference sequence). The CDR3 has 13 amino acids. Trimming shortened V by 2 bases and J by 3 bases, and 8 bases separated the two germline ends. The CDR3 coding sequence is TGTGCCAGCAGCCAATGGGGTTTCTACGAGCAGTACTTC. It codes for CASSQWGFYEQYF.

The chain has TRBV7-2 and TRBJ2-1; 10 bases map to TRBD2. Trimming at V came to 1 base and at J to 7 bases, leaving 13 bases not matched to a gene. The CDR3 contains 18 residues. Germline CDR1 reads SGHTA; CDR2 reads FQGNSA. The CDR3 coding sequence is TGTGCCAGCAGCTTAGAAGCGCCTAGCGGGAGCTTCGGGAATGAGCAGTTCTTC. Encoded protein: CASSLEAPSGSFGNEQFF.